The TCR beta chain under discussion was sequenced for a study of T cell responses to AZD1222 COVID-19 vaccine. CDR1 and CDR2 (germline): SGHRS, YFSETQ. CDR3 length: 15 amino acids. V lost 6 bases and J lost 0, with 12 bases in between. Measured with immunoSEQ multiplex PCR; TCRdb has only the in-frame clones, and not every one. The repertoire holds around 70,000 clones, about three quarters seen once, with 9.5% to 13% in the top ten. Findings and caveats of the study: Without day 14 samples, only post-peak T cell repertoires were studied. The study found Spike-specific TCR breadth and depth rose after two AZD1222 doses. Within unmutated variant regions lay the reported targets of nearly half of spike-specific TCRs. There were vaccine-associated CD4 TCRs across spike, dominant at 160-218 and 743-854.

In regard to this clone: Its matching antigen is unknown.

The chain has TRBV5-1 and TRBJ2-2; no definite D call. This receptor was taken from an adult in good health. The sequenced sample was peripheral blood, obtained on day 0 of AZD1222 vaccination. CDR3: CASTLSLANTGELFF. DNA for the CDR3: TGCGCCAGCACGCTCAGCCTCGCGAACACCGGGGAGCTGTTTTTT.